The 32 T cell receptor beta chains reported below all come from one sample, sequenced in a study of a mutant IDH1 vaccine in newly diagnosed glioma (dated by TCRdb to the early 2020s). Read against the paper, the sample's time point label means: week 23, last vaccination. Each vaccine dose was 300 ug of a 20-mer mutant IDH1 peptide in Montanide, given subcutaneously with topical imiquimod. These receptors' antigens are unknown. Library generation was performed with the immunoSEQ multiplex PCR assay. Not all clones reach the TCRdb copy of this immuneACCESS table, which keeps in-frame sequences only. Checked studies attribute under half of the gap to unresolved V genes and leave the rest unexplained. This sample gives about 64,000 clones in total; 85% of them show up just once. Under 4.5% of the sample is held by the ten biggest clonotypes. Source: PBMCs, taken from a glioma patient whose treatment included an IDH1 peptide vaccine. These receptors came from a man in his thirties or forties with glioma.

The genes are TRBV27 and TRBJ2-1; 8 bases line up with TRBD2. V shed 3 bases and J 9 bases; nucleotides not matched to a gene: 13. Germline V lookup: CDR1 MNHEY, CDR2 SMNVEV (reference sequence). The CDR3 length is 16 residues. The CDR3 DNA sequence: TGTGCCAGCAGTTTCCACGCTACGGGGGGGGGAGGTGAGCAGTTCTTC. It is translated as CASSFHATGGGGEQFF.

This chain connects TRBV14 to TRBJ2-7; no clear D. CDR3 length: 15 residues. Germline CDR1 SGHDN, CDR2 FVKESK. V was clipped by 4 bases and J by 2 bases, with 15 bases between them. For the CDR3, the DNA is TGTGCCAGCAGCCCCATTACGGGCGTGACCTACGAGCAGTACTTC. Translated, it gives CASSPITGVTYEQYF.

The chain employs TRBV5-1 and TRBJ1-1; TRBD1 might be the D (5 bases). This CDR3 has 14 amino acids. Germline values: CDR1 SGHRS, CDR2 YFSETQ. V lost 0 bases to trimming and J lost 1 base, with 7 bases between them. The CDR3 DNA is TGCGCCAGCAGCTTGGTACAGGCGAACACTGAAGCTTTCTTT. Protein product: CASSLVQANTEAFF.

V is TRBV7-8 and J is TRBJ1-2, with D possibly being TRBD1 (5 bases). The V end was cut by 5 bases, the J end by 6 bases, with 13 bases between. The germline CDR1 and CDR2 sequences are SGHVS and FQNEAQ. This CDR3 spans 13 amino acids. CDR3 amino acids: CASSRTGVDGYTF. CDR3 in DNA: TGTGCCAGCAGCCGTACAGGTGTCGATGGCTACACCTTC.

The chain combines TRBV9 with TRBJ1-5, with 7 nucleotides matching TRBD1. Germline lookup yields CDR1 SGDLS and CDR2 YYNGEE. The CDR3 consists of 15 residues. V trimming: 0 bases; J trimming: 7 bases; junction bases outside the gene matches: 7. The DNA for the CDR3 is TGTGCCAGCAGCGTAGGTGAGGGGGCGGGACAGCCCCAGCATTTT. It codes for CASSVGEGAGQPQHF.

V is TRBV4-1 and J is TRBJ1-2, with D maybe TRBD1 (5 bases). Germline values: CDR1 MGHRA, CDR2 YSYEKL. V dropped 4 bases and J dropped 2 bases, with 11 bases sitting between them. The CDR3 loop spans 14 amino acids. CDR3 sequence: CASSLDSPNYGYTF. The CDR3 DNA reads as TGCGCCAGCAGCCTTGACAGTCCGAACTATGGCTACACCTTC.

The V call is TRBV7-6, the J call TRBJ2-2; D unclear. The germline V and J ends were trimmed by 1 base and 0 bases, with 9 bases remaining between them. The CDR3 covers 16 residues. The germline V gene encodes CDR1 SGHVS and CDR2 FNYEAQ. For the CDR3, the DNA is TGTGCCAGCAGCTTAGGTCAGACAACGAACACCGGGGAGCTGTTTTTT. Encoded protein: CASSLGQTTNTGELFF.

The gene calls are TRBV10-3 and TRBJ1-1; D is perhaps TRBD1 (5 bases). The V end was cut by 3 bases, the J end by 1 base, with 9 bases between. Germline CDR1 and CDR2: ENHRY and SYGVKD. This CDR3 comprises 14 residues. The DNA for the CDR3 is TGTGCCATCAGTGATATTGACAGGAACACTGAAGCTTTCTTT. As protein: CAISDIDRNTEAFF.

About this clone itself: The junction and the germline gene differ at one end; a read error may be behind it. V usage is TRBV30 and J usage is TRBJ1-3; D is ambiguous. The CDR3 sequence is 13 residues long. Germline V lookup: CDR1 GTSNPN, CDR2 SVGIG (reference sequence). The CDR3 nucleotides are TGTGCCTGGGGTGCTGGCTCTAGAAACACCATATATTTT. It translates to CAWGAGSRNTIYF.

The chain recombines TRBV7-6 with TRBJ2-7, with D perhaps assigned TRBD1 or TRBD2 (5 bases each). The V and J ends lost 0 bases and 0 bases respectively, with 12 bases between them. The CDR3 has 16 residues. CDR1 is SGHVS, CDR2 FNYEAQ, per germline. CDR3 DNA sequence: TGTGCCAGCAGCTTAGCCCCGGGACCGAACTCCTACGAGCAGTACTTC. Protein: CASSLAPGPNSYEQYF.

This clone showed up just once. The rearrangement links TRBV11-1 to TRBJ1-6; 8 bases are shared with TRBD1. This CDR3 has 14 amino acids. The J segment lost 10 bases and the V segment lost 5 bases, leaving 7 bases of the junction unmatched. Germline CDR1 is SGHAT and CDR2 is FQDESV (reference sequence). The CDR3 loop is CASSTRTGRSPLHF. CDR3 DNA sequence: TGTGCCAGCAGCACCCGGACAGGGCGCTCACCCCTCCACTTT.

The V gene is TRBV30, the J gene TRBJ2-7, with a tentative D call TRBD2 (5 bases). Looked up from germline, CDR1 is GTSNPN and CDR2 is SVGIG (reference sequence). With 0 bases removed from V and 7 bases from J, the gap between germline ends came to 13 bases. CDR3 length: 13 residues. CDR3 residues: CAWSVFEGKEQYF. The DNA for the CDR3 is TGTGCCTGGAGTGTATTTGAGGGCAAGGAGCAGTACTTC. The full variable domain, its missing parts supplied by reference TRBV30 and TRBJ2-7, is SQTIHQWPATLVQPVGSPLSLECTVEGTSNPNLYWYRQAAGRGLQLLFYSVGIGQISSEVPQNLSASRPQDRQFILSSKKLLLSDSGFYLCAWSVFEGKEQYFGPGTRLTVT.

The chain has TRBV2 and TRBJ1-4; possibly TRBD1 for D (5 bases). Trimming cost V 5 bases and J 7 bases, with 14 bases left between them. This CDR3 has 14 amino acids. Germline V gene lookup returns CDR1 SNHLY and CDR2 FYNNEI. CDR3 sequence: CASSWTPEVEKLFF. The CDR3 region has the DNA TGTGCCAGCAGTTGGACACCCGAGGTTGAAAAACTGTTTTTT.

The chain combines TRBV27 with TRBJ1-4, with D tentatively TRBD1 (5 bases). V lost 6 bases, J lost 12 bases, and 17 bases lay in between. CDR1 and CDR2 (germline): MNHEY, SMNVEV (reference sequence). This CDR3 comprises 13 residues. The CDR3 DNA is TGTGCCAGCAGACAGGACCACGCAGGGCAACTGTTTTTT. Protein sequence: CASRQDHAGQLFF.

The chain joins TRBV5-4 to TRBJ2-7; TRBD1 might be the D (7 bases). Germline CDR1 and CDR2: SGHNT and YYREEE (reference sequence). The CDR3 is made up of 13 amino acids. The germline V and J ends were trimmed by 4 bases and 11 bases, with 19 bases remaining between them. CDR3 sequence: CASSPPGGNDKYF. CDR3 bases: TGTGCCAGCAGCCCCCCAGGGGGGAATGATAAGTACTTC.

The chain recombines TRBV10-3 with TRBJ2-1; D is unclear. This CDR3 contains 11 residues. V lost 4 bases and J 6 bases, leaving 4 bases between the germline ends. Germline V gene sequence: CDR1 ENHRY, CDR2 SYGVKD. The chain's CDR3 is CAISGSNEQFF. Written as DNA, the CDR3 is TGTGCCATCAGTGGGTCCAATGAGCAGTTCTTC.

V and J are TRBV28 and TRBJ2-3; no clear D gene. This CDR3 region has 15 residues. The V gene's germline CDR1 is MDHEN and CDR2 SYDVKM. Trimming left V 3 bases short and J 2 bases short, with 12 bases between. CDR3 loop: CASSFPLVNTDTQYF. In DNA, the CDR3 is TGTGCCAGCAGTTTCCCCTTAGTGAACACAGATACGCAGTATTTT.

In nucleotides, the CDR3 is TGTGCCAGCAGCTTAGGAATTAGTGTTGGAGAGACCCAGTACTTC. It translates to CASSLGISVGETQYF. The genes are TRBV13 and TRBJ2-5, with unresolved D. V was shortened by 0 bases and J by 4 bases, with 12 bases between the two germline ends. The CDR3 totals 15 residues. Germline V lookup: CDR1 PRHDT, CDR2 FYEKMQ (reference sequence).

As DNA, the CDR3 is TGTGCCAGTAGGTCCAAGACAGGGTCATACGAGCAGTACTTC. This gives the protein CASRSKTGSYEQYF. The chain carries TRBV19 and TRBJ2-7, with TRBD1 matching over 7 bases. This CDR3 region has 14 residues. Germline loops: CDR1 LNHDA, CDR2 SQIVND (reference sequence). J gave up 4 bases and V 6 bases, and 9 bases lay outside the gene matches.

The chain couples TRBV7-9 to TRBJ2-1, with D perhaps matching TRBD2 (6 bases). Germline V CDR1 and CDR2: SEHNR, FQNEAQ (reference sequence). CDR3 length equals 14 residues. The germline V and J ends were trimmed by 4 bases and 1 base, with 8 bases remaining between them. The CDR3 loop reads CASSYGTSYNEQFF. The CDR3 DNA sequence: TGTGCCAGCAGCTACGGGACTTCCTACAATGAGCAGTTCTTC. The full variable domain, with the rest looked up from reference TRBV7-9 and TRBJ2-1, is DTGVSQNPRHKITKRGQNVTFRCDPISEHNRLYWYRQTLGQGPEFLTYFQNEAQLEKSRLLSDRFSAERPKGSFSTLEIQRTEQGDSAMYLCASSYGTSYNEQFFGPGTRLTVL.

The chain links TRBV18 to TRBJ2-2; 8 bases align to TRBD2. The length of the CDR3 is 17 residues. Looked up from germline, CDR1 is KGHSH and CDR2 is LQKENI. Trimming removed 3 bases from V and 5 bases from J; junction bases left unmatched: 11. CDR3 DNA sequence: TGTGCCAGCTCACCTGTCCGGCGGGGGGACCAAACCGGGGAGCTGTTTTTT. Amino acid sequence: CASSPVRRGDQTGELFF.

This clone came up a few times. The CDR3 DNA reads as TGTGCCAGCTCACCATCGATGAACACTGAAGCTTTCTTT. Its translation: CASSPSMNTEAFF. This chain links TRBV18 with TRBJ1-1, with unresolved D. Germline values: CDR1 KGHSH, CDR2 LQKENI. The germline V and J ends were trimmed by 2 bases and 0 bases, with 4 bases remaining between them. The CDR3 has 13 amino acids.

This sequence joins TRBV6-5 and TRBJ1-2; a weak D match, TRBD1 (5 bases). Germline loops: CDR1 MNHEY, CDR2 SVGAGI. V lost 0 bases, J lost 2 bases, and 13 bases lay in between. This CDR3 spans 16 amino acids. The DNA of the CDR3 is TGTGCCAGCAGTTACTCTACGGGGCTACGGAACTATGGCTACACCTTC. Translated, it gives CASSYSTGLRNYGYTF.

The chain has TRBV7-9 and TRBJ1-6; weak D call: TRBD1 (6 bases). The CDR3 is 18 amino acids. In germline, CDR1 is SEHNR, CDR2 FQNEAQ (reference sequence). The germline V and J ends were trimmed by 3 bases and 0 bases, with 15 bases remaining between them. CDR3 sequence reads: CASSLTRQASSYNSPLHF. The CDR3 DNA is TGTGCCAGCAGCTTGACTCGACAGGCGAGCTCCTATAATTCACCCCTCCACTTT.

The chain uses TRBV30 and TRBJ2-5; 7 bases fit TRBD1. Gene TRBJ2-7 matches the end of the DNA better, so the J call may be wrong. The CDR3 is 15 amino acids. Germline V gene lookup returns CDR1 GTSNPN and CDR2 SVGIG (reference sequence). The chain's CDR3 is CAWSVTSGGSYEQYF. Written as DNA, the CDR3 is TGTGCCTGGAGTGTAACCTCAGGGGGATCCTACGAGCAGTACTTC.

The rearrangement uses TRBV7-9 and TRBJ1-6, with D perhaps matching TRBD1 (5 bases). Germline CDR1 and CDR2: SEHNR and FQNEAQ (reference sequence). Trimming removed 1 base from V and 7 bases from J, with 14 bases in between. This CDR3 is 16 amino acids long. CDR3 DNA: TGTGCCAGCAGCTTAGGACCAGGGAATTTAAATTCACCCCTCCACTTT. Its translation is CASSLGPGNLNSPLHF.

The rearrangement joins TRBV28 to TRBJ1-5; D uncertain. Germline CDR1 is MDHEN and CDR2 is SYDVKM. V dropped 3 bases and J dropped 4 bases, with 16 bases sitting between them. The CDR3 spans 16 residues. This CDR3 is CASSLSRDRKNQPQHF. CDR3 DNA sequence: TGTGCCAGCAGTTTGTCCCGTGACCGGAAAAATCAGCCCCAGCATTTT.

This clone was seen just once. The gene calls are TRBV2 and TRBJ2-7; possible D gene TRBD1, 5 bases. The V end lost 4 bases, the J end lost 3 bases, and 13 bases lay between the germline ends. The V gene's germline CDR1 is SNHLY and CDR2 FYNNEI. CDR3 size: 14 residues. CDR3 loop: CASSGARTYYEQYF. Here the CDR3 DNA reads TGTGCCAGCAGTGGGGCACGGACATACTACGAGCAGTACTTC.

The V gene is TRBV12-5, the J gene TRBJ2-7; no clear D. The CDR3 has 17 amino acids. The germline CDR1 and CDR2 sequences are LGHNT and FRNRAP. V lost 0 bases to trimming and J lost 0 bases, with 15 bases between them. The CDR3 loop is CASGLVRSPTFSYEQYF. The DNA of the CDR3 is TGTGCTAGTGGTTTGGTACGGTCCCCTACCTTCTCCTACGAGCAGTACTTC.

The chain employs TRBV7-9 and TRBJ1-6; 9 positions agree with TRBD1. V dropped 1 base and J dropped 9; count of bases not matched to a gene: 4. Germline values: CDR1 SEHNR, CDR2 FQNEAQ (reference sequence). This CDR3 spans 15 amino acids. The CDR3 bases are TGTGCCAGCAGCTTAGGGGACAGGGCGGCTTCACCCCTCCACTTT. It translates to CASSLGDRAASPLHF.

This clone was recorded once. The V gene is TRBV20-1, the J gene TRBJ2-1; D ambiguous. This CDR3 is built from 10 residues. Germline V CDR1 and CDR2: DFQATT, SNEGSKA (reference sequence). Between the trimmed V and J ends, which lost 3 bases and 10 bases, there was a span of 7 bases. DNA for the CDR3: TGCAGTGCTAGCCGGGCAGAGCAGTTCTTC. Its protein is CSASRAEQFF.

This clone was found once. The V and J genes are TRBV10-3 and TRBJ2-7, with D possibly being TRBD1 (5 bases). The CDR3 loop spans 15 amino acids. Germline V lookup: CDR1 ENHRY, CDR2 SYGVKD. Trimming took off 0 bases at V and 6 bases at J, with 15 bases between the two ends. This chain's CDR3 is CAISESSGIVAEQYF. In DNA, the CDR3 is TGTGCCATCAGTGAGTCGTCAGGGATAGTGGCCGAGCAGTACTTC.